A selection of T cell receptor beta chains follows, all from one sample in a study of blood T cell repertoires in COVID-19. TCRdb's copy holds only in-frame clones and misses some; the assay was immunoSEQ multiplex PCR. The sample shows about 180,000 clones, roughly 85% of them seen only once. Sequencing was carried out using peripheral blood. The receptors come from a man aged 50 to 60 with active or convalescent COVID-19. Both conserved end residues are part of each CDR3. D genes are given only for firm matches. A row's size may be missing; if present it is once, few, many or a size class.

d_call,v_call,clone_size,j_call,cdr3_aa,cdr3_nt
TRBD2,TRBV9,many,TRBJ2-7,CASSVAGSGGTSYEQYF,TGTGCCAGCAGCGTGGCGGGAAGCGGGGGGACCTCCTACGAGCAGTACTTC
TRBD2,TRBV9,-,TRBJ2-1,CASSFTWEGFNEQFF,TGTGCCAGCAGTTTCACGTGGGAGGGTTTCAATGAGCAGTTCTTC
TRBD1,TRBV7-9,-,TRBJ1-1,CASSLDRGLNEAFF,TGTGCCAGCAGCCTCGACAGGGGATTAAATGAAGCTTTCTTT
-,TRBV4-1,-,TRBJ1-6,CASSQDPSGGGNSPLHF,TGCGCCAGCAGCCAAGATCCGTCGGGGGGCGGTAATTCACCCCTCCACTTT
-,TRBV3-1/TRBV3-2,once,TRBJ1-1,CASSQAGGGADTEAFF,TGTGCCAGCAGCCAAGCCGGTGGGGGGGCCGACACTGAAGCTTTCTTT
-,TRBV11-2,-,TRBJ1-5,CASSLDQGSEANQPQHF,TGTGCCAGCAGCTTAGATCAGGGAAGTGAGGCCAATCAGCCCCAGCATTTT
TRBD2,TRBV14,-,TRBJ2-5,CASSQLAGTQETQYF,TGTGCCAGCAGCCAACTAGCGGGGACCCAAGAGACCCAGTACTTC
-,TRBV10-3,-,TRBJ2-5,CAISEQLQETQYF,TGTGCCATCAGTGAACAGCTCCAAGAGACCCAGTACTTC
TRBD1,TRBV11-2,-,TRBJ2-7,CASTGTGPVYEQYF,TGTGCCAGCACCGGGACAGGGCCCGTCTACGAGCAGTACTTC
TRBD2,TRBV2,-,TRBJ2-1,CASSASSGRVNEQFF,TGTGCCAGCAGTGCCTCTAGCGGGAGGGTCAATGAGCAGTTCTTC
TRBD2,TRBV5-4,-,TRBJ2-5,CASSLGLAGAGRGETQYF,TGTGCCAGCAGCTTGGGGCTAGCGGGAGCGGGGAGGGGAGAGACCCAGTACTTC
-,TRBV3-1/TRBV3-2,-,TRBJ1-6,CASSQANSPLHF,TGTGCCAGCAGCCAAGCGAATTCACCCCTCCACTTT
-,TRBV18,-,TRBJ2-7,CASSPPGYEQYF,TGTGCCAGCTCCCCACCCGGGTACGAGCAGTACTTC
TRBD2,TRBV19,-,TRBJ2-1,CASRVGSGIINEQFF,TGTGCCAGTAGGGTCGGTAGCGGGATAATTAATGAGCAGTTCTTC
-,TRBV2,-,TRBJ2-3,CASSEYGQPTTTDTQYF,TGTGCCAGCAGTGAATACGGTCAGCCGACAACCACAGATACGCAGTATTTT
-,TRBV2,once,TRBJ1-1,CASQPGSFGTEAFF,TGTGCCAGCCAACCGGGGTCCTTTGGGACTGAAGCTTTCTTT
-,TRBV2,-,TRBJ2-7,CASSDGLQTLYEQYF,TGTGCCAGCAGTGATGGTTTACAGACCCTCTACGAGCAGTACTTC
-,TRBV7-9,few,TRBJ1-1,CASSSTEEAFF,TGTGCCAGCAGCTCGACAGAGGAAGCTTTCTTT
-,TRBV10-3,-,TRBJ2-5,CAIRGQQETQYF,TGTGCCATCAGGGGGCAGCAAGAGACCCAGTACTTC
-,TRBV20-1,-,TRBJ2-4,CSARGTSQYF,TGCAGTGCTAGGGGGACATCTCAGTACTTC
-,TRBV18,-,TRBJ1-1,CASSPLAANTEAFF,TGTGCCAGCTCACCACTGGCGGCGAACACTGAAGCTTTCTTT
TRBD2,TRBV7-2,-,TRBJ2-7,CASSLVISGGSLYEQYF,TGTGCCAGCAGCTTAGTAATTAGCGGGGGATCCCTCTACGAGCAGTACTTC
-,TRBV19,-,TRBJ2-5,CASSASGYETQYF,TGTGCCAGTAGTGCGTCAGGGTATGAGACCCAGTACTTC
-,TRBV9,once,TRBJ2-1,CASSVANRDNEQFF,TGTGCCAGCAGCGTAGCTAACAGGGACAATGAGCAGTTCTTC
-,TRBV12-3/TRBV12-4,-,TRBJ1-1,CASSNADLGAFF,TGTGCCAGCAGTAATGCCGACCTCGGGGCTTTCTTT
TRBD1,TRBV11-3,-,TRBJ2-6,CASSFSGTGPSGANVLTF,TGTGCCAGCAGCTTCTCCGGGACAGGCCCATCTGGGGCCAACGTCCTGACTTTC
TRBD1,TRBV3-1/TRBV3-2,-,TRBJ1-5,CASSRGTGLNQPQHF,TGTGCCAGCAGCCGCGGGACAGGGTTGAACCAGCCCCAGCATTTT
-,TRBV5-1,-,TRBJ2-4,CASSFRGSSNIQYF,TGCGCCAGCAGCTTCCGGGGGAGTTCGAACATTCAGTACTTC
TRBD1,TRBV7-9,-,TRBJ2-2,CASSQTGPVRELFF,TGTGCCAGCAGCCAGACAGGGCCGGTCCGGGAGCTGTTTTTT
-,TRBV28,-,TRBJ2-1,CASSLLRGGYNEQFF,TGTGCCAGCAGTTTGTTACGAGGGGGCTACAATGAGCAGTTCTTC
TRBD1,TRBV4-2,-,TRBJ2-7,CASSQGGDRGAYEQYF,TGTGCCAGCAGCCAAGGGGGGGACAGGGGCGCCTACGAGCAGTACTTC
TRBD2,TRBV9,-,TRBJ2-7,CASSENSGRQYF,TGTGCCAGCAGCGAGAATAGCGGGAGGCAGTACTTC
TRBD1,TRBV3-1/TRBV3-2,once,TRBJ1-3,CASSLPTGTGNTIYF,TGTGCCAGCAGCCTACCGACAGGGACTGGAAACACCATATATTTT
TRBD1,TRBV19,-,TRBJ1-1,CASSTQGAFEAFF,TGTGCCAGTAGTACACAGGGGGCCTTTGAAGCTTTCTTT
-,TRBV9,-,TRBJ1-2,CASSVDRDWNYGYTF,TGTGCCAGCAGCGTAGATAGGGACTGGAACTATGGCTACACCTTC
-,TRBV5-1,-,TRBJ1-3,CASSPGGTSGNTIYF,TGCGCCAGCAGCCCCGGGGGGACCTCTGGAAACACCATATATTTT
-,TRBV5-5,-,TRBJ1-5,CASSLGTQGYSNQPQHF,TGTGCCAGCAGCTTGGGGACACAGGGATATAGCAATCAGCCCCAGCATTTT
-,TRBV19,-,TRBJ1-5,CASSPRRQPQHF,TGTGCCAGTAGTCCCCGGAGGCAGCCCCAGCATTTT
TRBD2,TRBV5-4,-,TRBJ2-2,CASGTSGGNTGELFF,TGTGCCAGCGGAACTAGCGGGGGGAACACCGGGGAGCTGTTTTTT
TRBD2,TRBV5-5,-,TRBJ2-1,CASSWKTSVEQFF,TGTGCCAGCAGCTGGAAGACTAGCGTTGAGCAGTTCTTC
-,TRBV3-1/TRBV3-2,-,TRBJ2-7,CASSQMGGASYEQYF,TGTGCCAGCAGCCAAATGGGGGGGGCCTCCTACGAGCAGTACTTC
-,TRBV4-1,-,TRBJ1-1,CASSLATYTEAFF,TGCGCCAGCAGCCTCGCTACTTACACTGAAGCTTTCTTT
-,TRBV7-3,-,TRBJ1-1,CASKKGANTEAFF,TGTGCCAGCAAAAAAGGGGCGAACACTGAAGCTTTCTTT
TRBD1,TRBV28,-,TRBJ1-2,CASSPNYGTGPSYGYTF,TGTGCCAGCAGCCCAAACTACGGGACAGGCCCGTCATATGGCTACACCTTC
TRBD1,TRBV30,once,TRBJ1-2,CAWREPGQGGYTF,TGTGCCTGGAGGGAACCGGGACAGGGTGGCTACACCTTC
-,TRBV19,-,TRBJ1-6,CASARSSSYNSPLHF,TGTGCCAGTGCCCGATCGAGCTCCTATAATTCACCCCTCCACTTT
-,TRBV10-3,-,TRBJ1-5,CAITDGGDQPQHF,TGTGCCATCACCGACGGGGGGGATCAGCCCCAGCATTTT
-,TRBV10-3,-,TRBJ1-1,CAISQGQKVGEAFF,TGTGCCATCAGTCAGGGACAAAAGGTCGGTGAAGCTTTCTTT
-,TRBV24-1,-,TRBJ2-5,CATSDPGQNQETQYF,TGTGCCACCAGTGATCCCGGACAAAACCAAGAGACCCAGTACTTC
TRBD2,TRBV2,-,TRBJ2-7,CAVAGLSYEQYF,TGTGCTGTAGCGGGTCTTTCCTACGAGCAGTACTTC
-,TRBV7-9,few,TRBJ2-7,CASSPGPGLAGEQYF,TGTGCCAGCAGTCCAGGTCCGGGCCTCGCGGGCGAGCAGTACTTC
-,TRBV30,-,TRBJ2-5,CAWSVLALKETQYF,TGTGCCTGGAGTGTACTCGCTCTAAAAGAGACCCAGTACTTC
-,TRBV27,-,TRBJ2-2,CASSFGGGVMSGELFF,TGTGCCAGCAGTTTTGGAGGGGGGGTTATGTCCGGGGAGCTGTTTTTT
-,TRBV19,-,TRBJ1-6,CASKGGSYNSPLHF,TGTGCCAGTAAAGGGGGCTCCTATAATTCACCCCTCCACTTT
TRBD2,TRBV11-2,once,TRBJ2-2,CASAGERNTGELFF,TGTGCCAGCGCGGGGGAAAGGAACACCGGGGAGCTGTTTTTT
TRBD1,TRBV24-1,few,TRBJ1-4,CATSDPSRTGANEKLFF,TGTGCCACCAGTGATCCCTCCCGGACAGGGGCTAATGAAAAACTGTTTTTT
TRBD1,TRBV5-1,-,TRBJ2-1,CASSPLGTGSSYNEQFF,TGCGCCAGCAGCCCGCTAGGGACAGGGAGCTCCTACAATGAGCAGTTCTTC